The clone carrying this TCR beta chain has more than one count but fewer than ten. Samples were assayed with immunoSEQ v3.0 at survey level. Sequenced by immunoSEQ multiplex PCR; TCRdb stores in-frame clones only, minus some. This sample has around 16,000 clones, with roughly 80% found just once. The data derive from a study of long-term antiretroviral therapy in people with HIV. V lost 1 base, J lost 6 bases, and 1 base stayed unmatched. CDR3 length: 14 amino acids. The germline gives CDR1 SEHNR, CDR2 FQNEAQ (reference sequence). Every participant gave one or more pre-ART and two or more post-ART PBMC samples. Each HIV-infected participant was given treatment in the United States.

The sequence came from a man aged 25-45 years with HIV. The chain uses TRBV7-9 and TRBJ1-1; TRBD1 agrees at 11 bases. The source was unsorted PBMCs, collected less than 1.3 years before starting antiretroviral therapy. CDR3: CASSLGGQGAEAFF. CDR3 in DNA: TGTGCCAGCAGCTTAGGGGGACAGGGGGCTGAAGCTTTCTTT. The full variable domain, rest sourced from reference TRBV7-9 and TRBJ1-1, is DTGVSQNPRHKITKRGQNVTFRCDPISEHNRLYWYRQTLGQGPEFLTYFQNEAQLEKSRLLSDRFSAERPKGSFSTLEIQRTEQGDSAMYLCASSLGGQGAEAFFGQGTRLTVV.